Listed here are 21 T cell receptor beta chains from one sample, sequenced in a study of control samples from healthy donors and cancer patients. TCRdb keeps only in-frame clones here, not all; method: immunoSEQ multiplex PCR. This table has roughly 450,000 clones, about nine tenths appearing once. The sequenced sample consisted of PBMCs. These receptors originate from a man between 40 and 49 years old with head and neck cancer.

V gene TRBV19 combines with J gene TRBJ1-1, with 7 positions matching TRBD1. This CDR3 has 19 amino acids. The germline gives CDR1 LNHDA, CDR2 SQIVND (reference sequence). After removal of 3 bases from V and 3 bases from J, the junction contained 19 bases not matched to a gene. The CDR3 region is CASSIGNPGGQLRHTEAFF. The CDR3 nucleotides are TGTGCCAGTAGTATTGGGAATCCAGGGGGGCAATTACGGCACACTGAAGCTTTCTTT.

The chain has TRBV7-2 and TRBJ2-7; TRBD2 aligns across 7 bases. J was trimmed by 7 bases and V by 4 bases; bases with no gene match: 13. The CDR3 is 15 residues long. Germline CDR1 and CDR2: SGHTA and FQGNSA. The CDR3 DNA is TGTGCCAGCAGCTCGAGGCGGGGGTTTGCGTGGGAGCAGTACTTC. It yields the protein CASSSRRGFAWEQYF.

The chain is built from TRBV9 and TRBJ1-1; D may be TRBD1 (5 bases). Germline assignment: CDR1 SGDLS and CDR2 YYNGEE. The CDR3 spans 14 residues. V lost 3 bases to trimming and J lost 3 bases, with 12 bases between them. CDR3 in DNA: TGTGCCAGCAGCGACGTGTTGGGGGACACTGAAGCTTTCTTT. Protein product: CASSDVLGDTEAFF.

The V gene is TRBV5-1, the J gene TRBJ2-1; 10 bases align to TRBD2. Germline V lookup: CDR1 SGHRS, CDR2 YFSETQ. The CDR3 contains 13 residues. V lost 4 bases to trimming and J lost 7 bases; unmatched junction nucleotides: 2. In DNA, the CDR3 is TGCGCCAGCAGCGGACTAGCGGCAAATGAGCAGTTCTTC. This translates into CASSGLAANEQFF.

As to this clone: Other nucleotide sequences in the sample specify the same CDR3. This sequence joins TRBV20-1 and TRBJ2-5; the D gene is possibly TRBD2 (6 bases). This CDR3 is 12 amino acids long. Trimming cost V 3 bases and J 5 bases, with 10 bases left between them. CDR1 DFQATT and CDR2 SNEGSKA come from the germline V gene (reference sequence). As DNA, the CDR3 is TGCAGTGCTAGTCGGGGGTTGGAGACCCAGTACTTC. Residues: CSASRGLETQYF.

Written as DNA, the CDR3 is TGCGCCAGCAGCCCGACTAGCGGCACAGATACGCAGTATTTT. Translation: CASSPTSGTDTQYF. V is TRBV5-1 and J is TRBJ2-3, with 8 bases matching TRBD2. CDR3 length: 14 amino acids. V shed 4 bases and J 1 base; nucleotides not matched to a gene: 2. The germline CDR1 and CDR2 sequences are SGHRS and YFSETQ.

The chain employs TRBV7-2 and TRBJ2-7; the match to TRBD1 covers 7 bases. This CDR3 spans 15 amino acids. Losses at the gene ends were 4 bases for V and 3 bases for J; bases not matched to a gene: 9. Germline V gene lookup returns CDR1 SGHTA and CDR2 FQGNSA. In DNA form, the CDR3 reads TGTGCCAGCAGCTCCCCCGGGACAGTCATCTACGAGCAGTACTTC. The encoded protein is CASSSPGTVIYEQYF.

V usage is TRBV11-2 and J usage is TRBJ1-3; no definite D call. The V and J ends lost 5 bases and 4 bases respectively, with 6 bases between them. The CDR3 extends over 12 amino acids. Germline loops: CDR1 SGHAT, CDR2 FQNNGV. This CDR3 is CASSPAGNTIYF. The CDR3 DNA is TGTGCCAGCAGCCCAGCGGGAAACACCATATATTTT.

The CDR3 loop is CASSDSRTGRTEAFF. CDR3 sequence (DNA): TGCGCCAGCAGTGATTCAAGGACAGGGAGAACTGAAGCTTTCTTT. This chain connects TRBV10-1 to TRBJ1-1, with 8 bases identical to TRBD1. V lost 3 bases and J lost 5; bases outside the gene matches: 8. There are 15 residues in the CDR3. From germline, CDR1 is WNHNN and CDR2 SYGVQD (reference sequence).

This clone appeared a few times. This chain links TRBV7-9 with TRBJ2-5, with D tentatively TRBD1 (6 bases). This CDR3 has 14 amino acids. V lost 5 bases and J 7 bases, leaving 17 bases between the germline ends. In germline, CDR1 is SEHNR, CDR2 FQNEAQ (reference sequence). The CDR3 loop is CASSPGGIGGTQYF. CDR3 sequence (DNA): TGTGCCAGCAGCCCTGGGGGCATCGGCGGGACCCAGTACTTC.

The chain employs TRBV7-8 and TRBJ1-3; TRBD1 is a possible D gene (5 bases). This CDR3 comprises 17 residues. Trimming stripped 3 bases from V and 0 bases from J, with 15 bases between. CDR1 is SGHVS, CDR2 FQNEAQ, per germline. The CDR3 spells CASSFLDTTVSGNTIYF. CDR3 sequence (DNA): TGTGCCAGCAGCTTTCTGGACACCACGGTCTCTGGAAACACCATATATTTT.

This chain uses TRBV3-1 (or the pseudogene TRBV3-2) with TRBJ2-2; D possibly uses TRBD1 or TRBD2 (5 bases each). This CDR3 comprises 16 residues. Germline V lookup: CDR1 LGHDT, CDR2 YNNKEL (reference sequence). V was shortened by 2 bases and J by 7 bases, with 17 bases between the two germline ends. CDR3 DNA: TGTGCCAGCAGCCAATCGTCCGGGACGTTGGGCGGGGAGCTGTTTTTT. This encodes CASSQSSGTLGGELFF.

The chain is built from TRBV4-1 and TRBJ1-2, with D perhaps matching TRBD1 (5 bases). The CDR3 extends over 15 amino acids. Per the germline V gene, CDR1 is MGHRA and CDR2 is YSYEKL. V lost 2 bases to trimming and J lost 7 bases, with 17 bases between them. The CDR3 bases are TGCGCCAGCAGCCAAATTCTCCAGGGATTTTCTGGCTACACCTTC. Translation: CASSQILQGFSGYTF.

The rearrangement uses TRBV4-1 and TRBJ2-7; the D gene is possibly TRBD1 (6 bases). Germline CDR1 MGHRA, CDR2 YSYEKL. The length of the CDR3 is 19 residues. V was trimmed by 0 bases and J by 1 base, leaving 22 bases between them. The DNA of the CDR3 is TGCGCCAGCAGCCAAGATAATACAGGGTTGGTGGTACGGTCCTACGAGCAGTACTTC. Its translation is CASSQDNTGLVVRSYEQYF.

The J gene is TRBJ2-2, the V gene TRBV19, with TRBD1 identical over 7 bases. The length of the CDR3 is 18 residues. Trimming cost V 9 bases and J 3 bases; bases outside gene matches: 19. The germline V gene has CDR1 LNHDA and CDR2 SQIVND (reference sequence). CDR3 in amino acids: CARKVGQGVIGDTGELFF. In DNA form, the CDR3 reads TGTGCCAGGAAGGTCGGGCAGGGGGTCATCGGGGACACCGGGGAGCTGTTTTTT. The full variable domain, in which reference TRBV19 and TRBJ2-2 provide the parts outside the CDR3, is DGGITQSPKYLFRKEGQNVTLSCEQNLNHDAMYWYRQDPGQGLRLIYYSQIVNDFQKGDIAEGYSVSREKKESFPLTVTSAQKNPTAFYLCARKVGQGVIGDTGELFFGEGSRLTVL.

This sequence joins TRBV5-1 and TRBJ1-6; D is unclear. Looked up from germline, CDR1 is SGHRS and CDR2 is YFSETQ. CDR3 length: 14 amino acids. V lost 2 bases to trimming and J lost 7 bases, with 10 bases between them. Written as DNA, the CDR3 is TGCGCCAGCAGCTTTGGTGAAGTCAATTCACCCCTCCACTTT. Residues: CASSFGEVNSPLHF.

V is TRBV24-1 and J is TRBJ1-1, with 8 bases lining up with TRBD1. The CDR3 is 14 amino acids. CDR1 and CDR2 from the germline V gene are KGHDR and SFDVKD. With 7 bases clipped from V and 1 base from J, the junction kept 4 bases outside the gene matches. The CDR3 sequence: CATRQQGGNTEAFF. CDR3 DNA sequence: TGTGCCACCAGACAACAGGGGGGGAACACTGAAGCTTTCTTT.

The chain recombines TRBV28 with TRBJ1-4, with 8 bases that match TRBD1. This CDR3 has 15 amino acids. Germline V gene data show CDR1 as MDHEN and CDR2 as SYDVKM. The V segment lost 7 bases and the J segment 7 bases; nucleotides outside the gene matches: 11. CDR3 sequence reads: CASTPTGTGLEKLFF. The CDR3 DNA sequence: TGTGCCAGCACCCCCACCGGGACAGGTCTTGAAAAACTGTTTTTT. Drawing the rest from reference TRBV28 and TRBJ1-4, the complete variable domain is DVKVTQSSRYLVKRTGEKVFLECVQDMDHENMFWYRQDPGLGLRLIYFSYDVKMKEKGDIPEGYSVSREKKERFSLILESASTNQTSMYLCASTPTGTGLEKLFFGSGTQLSVL.

On this clone itself: The same CDR3 is also encoded by other DNA sequences in this sample. V is TRBV3-1 (or the pseudogene TRBV3-2) and J is TRBJ2-3; 9 nucleotides align to TRBD2. The CDR3 contains 16 residues. J was trimmed by 3 bases and V by 0 bases; bases with no gene match: 4. Germline V gives CDR1 LGHDT, CDR2 YNNKEL (reference sequence). CDR3 sequence (DNA): TGTGCCAGCAGCCAAGATAGAGCGGGGGGTACAGATACGCAGTATTTT. As protein: CASSQDRAGGTDTQYF.

CDR3 in DNA: TGTGCCAGCAGCTTGGTTCGCGGAGCCGCCTACAATGAGCAGTTCTTC. Protein sequence: CASSLVRGAAYNEQFF. This chain connects TRBV5-8 to TRBJ2-1; D is undetermined. V was shortened by 0 bases and J by 2 bases, with 12 bases between the two germline ends. Looked up from germline, CDR1 is SGHTS and CDR2 is YDEGEE. The CDR3 is 16 amino acids.

The V and J genes are TRBV24-1 and TRBJ2-7, with 9 bases aligning to TRBD1. The CDR3 length is 14 residues. V lost 5 bases to trimming and J lost 4 bases; unmatched junction nucleotides: 5. Germline CDR1 KGHDR, CDR2 SFDVKD. The CDR3 nucleotides are TGTGCCACCAGTGGAACAGGGGGCTCGTACGAGCAGTACTTC. Translated: CATSGTGGSYEQYF.